Each of the 30 T cell receptor beta chains below was sequenced from the same sample in a study of blood T cell repertoires in COVID-19. This table comes from immunoSEQ multiplex PCR, and its TCRdb copy is limited to in-frame clones, with some not included. The sample carries some 130,000 clones, 75% to 90% recorded once. The sample was peripheral blood. These receptor sequences come from a man aged 55 to 70 with COVID-19, enrolled during active disease.

The chain combines TRBV30 with TRBJ1-2, with TRBD1 matching 7 bases. Germline V gene lookup returns CDR1 GTSNPN and CDR2 SVGIG (reference sequence). CDR3 length equals 13 residues. V lost 1 base, J lost 8 bases, and 7 bases stayed unmatched. The chain's CDR3 is CAWSATNRGGYTF. In DNA, the CDR3 is TGTGCCTGGAGTGCCACTAACAGGGGCGGCTACACCTTC.

The V gene is TRBV12-3 or TRBV12-4, the J gene TRBJ2-7; possibly TRBD1 for D (6 bases). This CDR3 has 13 residues. V shed 3 bases and J shed 5 bases, with 11 bases lying between them. CDR3 nucleotides: TGTGCCAGCAGTTTGTCACAGGGTGACGAGCAGTACTTC. Protein product: CASSLSQGDEQYF.

The chain carries TRBV27 and TRBJ1-5; TRBD1 agrees at 12 bases. Trimming cost V 7 bases and J 4 bases; bases outside gene matches: 5. The CDR3 is 15 residues long. Germline lookup yields CDR1 MNHEY and CDR2 SMNVEV (reference sequence). The CDR3 sequence: CASKRDRGRNQPQHF. In DNA form, the CDR3 reads TGTGCCAGCAAACGGGACAGGGGGCGGAATCAGCCCCAGCATTTT.

The V gene is TRBV5-4, the J gene TRBJ2-2, with 8 positions matching TRBD1. This CDR3 is built from 16 residues. The ends lost 6 bases at V and 4 bases at J; junction bases unmatched: 11. Germline CDR1 is SGHNT and CDR2 is YYREEE (reference sequence). In DNA, the CDR3 is TGTGCCAGCACCCCGGGTGGGACAGGAGCCACCGGGGAGCTGTTTTTT. It is translated as CASTPGGTGATGELFF.

V is TRBV28 and J is TRBJ1-2; 9 nucleotides agree with TRBD1. The CDR3 runs 17 residues. The germline V gene encodes CDR1 MDHEN and CDR2 SYDVKM. With 1 base clipped from V and 4 bases from J, the junction kept 10 bases outside the gene matches. The chain's CDR3 is CASSLLLFGTGSYGYTF. CDR3 nucleotide sequence: TGTGCCAGCAGTTTATTATTATTTGGGACAGGGTCCTATGGCTACACCTTC.

V and J are TRBV5-1 and TRBJ1-1, with unresolved D. Trimming left V 0 bases short and J 3 bases short, with 12 bases between. The CDR3 sequence is 15 residues long. CDR1 SGHRS and CDR2 YFSETQ come from the germline V gene. For the CDR3, the DNA is TGCGCCAGCAGCTTGGAACTATTAGGCGACACTGAAGCTTTCTTT. This translates into CASSLELLGDTEAFF.

This clone was counted once. The rearrangement uses TRBV5-1 and TRBJ2-2; TRBD1 agrees at 10 bases. V was clipped by 6 bases and J by 6 bases; unmatched bases: 8. CDR1 SGHRS and CDR2 YFSETQ come from the germline V gene. This CDR3 spans 15 amino acids. As DNA, the CDR3 is TGCGCCAGCATGTCCGGGACAGGGGAATCCGGGGAGCTGTTTTTT. It yields the protein CASMSGTGESGELFF.

This chain uses TRBV29-1 with TRBJ2-3; TRBD1 agrees at 7 bases. Trimming at V came to 5 bases and at J to 2 bases, leaving 7 bases not matched to a gene. This CDR3 is 14 amino acids long. Germline V CDR1 and CDR2: SQVTM, ANQGSEA. This chain's CDR3 is CSVPGQLLTDTQYF. DNA for the CDR3: TGCAGCGTTCCGGGACAGCTCCTCACAGATACGCAGTATTTT.

This sequence joins TRBV5-4 and TRBJ2-3; a possible D gene is TRBD1 (7 bases). The CDR3 length is 15 residues. Germline lookup yields CDR1 SGHNT and CDR2 YYREEE (reference sequence). Trimming removed 5 bases at V and 6 bases at J, with 19 bases between. CDR3 sequence (DNA): TGTGCCAGCAGGGGAGGACAGGAGTTTCCCGATACGCAGTATTTT. Protein: CASRGGQEFPDTQYF.

The gene calls are TRBV3-1 (or the pseudogene TRBV3-2) and TRBJ1-1; no firm D call. The V gene lost 0 bases and the J gene lost 0 bases, with 11 bases spanning the gap. Germline assignment: CDR1 LGHDT and CDR2 YNNKEL (reference sequence). This CDR3 contains 16 residues. The CDR3: CASSQDSAAMNTEAFF. The DNA for the CDR3 is TGTGCCAGCAGCCAAGATAGTGCGGCGATGAACACTGAAGCTTTCTTT.

The genes are TRBV6-2 or TRBV6-3 and TRBJ1-1; D remains unclear. Germline values: CDR1 MNHEY, CDR2 SVGEGT. Trimming left V 5 bases short and J 2 bases short, with 15 bases between. This CDR3 region has 15 residues. CDR3 nucleotide sequence: TGTGCCAGCAGTAGCCCCTTCGGGGTAAACACTGAAGCTTTCTTT. It is translated as CASSSPFGVNTEAFF.

The V call is TRBV19, the J call TRBJ1-3; D is undetermined. Trimming shortened V by 2 bases and J by 0 bases, and 11 bases separated the two germline ends. CDR3 size: 16 residues. Germline-derived CDR1 and CDR2 are LNHDA and SQIVND (reference sequence). CDR3 in amino acids: CASSIKRGGSGNTIYF. CDR3 sequence (DNA): TGTGCCAGTAGTATAAAGCGGGGAGGCTCTGGAAACACCATATATTTT.

The chain employs TRBV2 and TRBJ2-7; D is undetermined. The V gene lost 6 bases and the J gene lost 1 base, with 13 bases spanning the gap. This CDR3 region has 14 residues. Germline lookup yields CDR1 SNHLY and CDR2 FYNNEI. The CDR3 sequence is CASRNRGGSYEQYF. CDR3 nucleotides: TGTGCCAGCAGGAATCGAGGCGGTTCCTACGAGCAGTACTTC.

The chain carries TRBV6-5 and TRBJ2-2; possible D gene TRBD2, 6 bases. The CDR3 covers 13 residues. V lost 8 bases and J 4 bases, leaving 11 bases between the germline ends. Germline CDR1 MNHEY, CDR2 SVGAGI. The CDR3 loop is CASSWGGTGELFF. The CDR3 bases are TGTGCCAGCTCATGGGGAGGCACCGGGGAGCTGTTTTTT.

The chain links TRBV28 to TRBJ1-5; maybe TRBD1 (6 bases). The CDR3 is made up of 14 amino acids. V shed 1 base and J shed 6 bases, with 10 bases lying between them. Germline assignment: CDR1 MDHEN and CDR2 SYDVKM. Written as DNA, the CDR3 is TGTGCCAGCAGTTTATTTACAGGGACTCAGCCCCAGCATTTT. As protein: CASSLFTGTQPQHF. Combining the CDR3 with reference TRBV28 and TRBJ1-5 gives the whole variable domain DVKVTQSSRYLVKRTGEKVFLECVQDMDHENMFWYRQDPGLGLRLIYFSYDVKMKEKGDIPEGYSVSREKKERFSLILESASTNQTSMYLCASSLFTGTQPQHFGDGTRLSIL.

The V gene is TRBV5-1, the J gene TRBJ1-1, with D perhaps TRBD1 (6 bases). Trimming took off 7 bases at V and 0 bases at J, with 19 bases between the two ends. The germline V gene has CDR1 SGHRS and CDR2 YFSETQ. The CDR3 sequence is 16 residues long. The CDR3 here is CASRQNYRVLNTEAFF. CDR3 coding DNA: TGCGCCAGCCGTCAGAACTACAGGGTCCTGAACACTGAAGCTTTCTTT.

J is TRBJ2-3 and V is TRBV6-2 or TRBV6-3; 8 bases map to TRBD2. The CDR3 has 13 amino acids. The V gene's germline CDR1 is MNHEY and CDR2 SVGEGT. V shed 6 bases and J 3 bases; nucleotides not matched to a gene: 2. The DNA of the CDR3 is TGTGCCAGCAGCAGACTAGCGACAGATACGCAGTATTTT. It translates to CASSRLATDTQYF.

This clone was detected only once. The chain couples TRBV11-2 to TRBJ2-5, with D perhaps TRBD2 (6 bases). Looked up from germline, CDR1 is SGHAT and CDR2 is FQNNGV. With 0 bases removed from V and 3 bases from J, the gap between germline ends came to 17 bases. The CDR3 covers 17 residues. The DNA for the CDR3 is TGTGCCAGCAGCTTAGATCCTAGAAGCGCGGGAAAAGAGACCCAGTACTTC. Translating it yields CASSLDPRSAGKETQYF.

CDR3 loop: CASMEVSSYNEQFF. The CDR3 nucleotides read TGTGCCAGCATGGAGGTGAGCTCCTACAATGAGCAGTTCTTC. This chain joins TRBV2 and TRBJ2-1, with D tentatively TRBD2 (5 bases). V was trimmed by 7 bases and J by 0 bases, leaving 10 bases between them. Looked up from germline, CDR1 is SNHLY and CDR2 is FYNNEI. This CDR3 has 14 residues. The whole variable domain, remainder taken from reference TRBV2 and TRBJ2-1, is EPEVTQTPSHQVTQMGQEVILRCVPISNHLYFYWYRQILGQKVEFLVSFYNNEISEKSEIFDDQFSVERPDGSNFTLKIRSTKLEDSAMYFCASMEVSSYNEQFFGPGTRLTVL.

This sequence joins TRBV2 and TRBJ1-2; perhaps TRBD1 as D (5 bases). Germline V gives CDR1 SNHLY, CDR2 FYNNEI. Trimming took 4 bases from V and 8 from J, leaving 14 bases between them. The CDR3 is 13 amino acids. CDR3 in DNA: TGTGCCAGCAGTGGCAGGGTGGTGTGGGGCTACACCTTC. Its protein is CASSGRVVWGYTF.

In DNA form, the CDR3 reads TGTGCCAGCAGCTTTACTCAGACTAGCGGGGGGGCAATCATTCAGTACTTC. The encoded protein is CASSFTQTSGGAIIQYF. The chain couples TRBV5-8 to TRBJ2-4; 14 nucleotides agree with TRBD2. CDR3 length: 17 residues. Germline CDR1 is SGHTS and CDR2 is YDEGEE. The V segment lost 2 bases and the J segment 9 bases; nucleotides outside the gene matches: 10.

The J gene is TRBJ1-6, the V gene TRBV4-2; D is possibly TRBD1 (6 bases). V shed 3 bases and J shed 13 bases, with 22 bases lying between them. CDR1 and CDR2 (germline): LGHNA, YNFKEQ. The CDR3 contains 16 residues. The CDR3 sequence: CASSHLSGQQLRPLHF. The CDR3 DNA sequence: TGTGCCAGCAGCCACCTGTCGGGACAACAGTTAAGGCCCCTCCACTTT.

CDR3 coding DNA: TGTGCCAGCAGTGAAGAACCGGGACAGGCAAATTCACCCCTCCACTTT. Translating it yields CASSEEPGQANSPLHF. The chain carries TRBV6-4 and TRBJ1-6; the match to TRBD1 covers 8 bases. Germline CDR1 MRHNA, CDR2 SNTAGT. Unmatched junction bases numbered 8, after V lost 3 bases and J lost 7 bases. The CDR3 runs 16 residues.

The V and J genes are TRBV7-3 and TRBJ2-1; D possibly corresponds to TRBD2 (5 bases). V shed 5 bases and J shed 1 base, with 18 bases lying between them. CDR3 length: 17 residues. The germline gives CDR1 SGHTA, CDR2 FQGTGA. CDR3 loop: CASSPWTARRSYNEQFF. The DNA for the CDR3 is TGTGCCAGCAGCCCCTGGACGGCCCGGAGGTCCTACAATGAGCAGTTCTTC. The variable domain in full, completed from reference TRBV7-3 and TRBJ2-1, reads GAGVSQTPSNKVTEKGKYVELRCDPISGHTALYWYRQSLGQGPEFLIYFQGTGAADDSGLPNDRFFAVRPEGSVSTLKIQRTERGDSAVYLCASSPWTARRSYNEQFFGPGTRLTVL.

The V and J genes are TRBV7-2 and TRBJ2-2, with D perhaps matching TRBD1 (5 bases). CDR3 length: 16 amino acids. Germline loops: CDR1 SGHTA, CDR2 FQGNSA. V was clipped by 5 bases and J by 5 bases, with 18 bases between them. CDR3 amino acids: CASSATAASSTGELFF. The CDR3 DNA sequence: TGTGCCAGCAGCGCGACAGCTGCTAGTAGTACCGGGGAGCTGTTTTTT.

The V gene is TRBV7-2, the J gene TRBJ2-4; TRBD2 agrees at 8 bases. The V gene's germline CDR1 is SGHTA and CDR2 FQGNSA. The CDR3 has 16 residues. The V gene end was trimmed by 3 bases and the J gene end by 5 bases; junction bases not matched to a gene: 9. Written as DNA, the CDR3 is TGTGCCAGCAGCTTCAACCGGGGGGGCCAGCAAAACATTCAGTACTTC. The encoded protein is CASSFNRGGQQNIQYF.

This chain joins TRBV19 and TRBJ2-7; unclear D gene. V gave up 3 bases and J gave up 3 bases, with 24 bases separating them. The CDR3 totals 18 residues. The V gene's germline CDR1 is LNHDA and CDR2 SQIVND (reference sequence). DNA of the CDR3: TGTGCCAGTAGTATTCTTCCGAATTCCCCGCGGCTGGTCTACGAGCAGTACTTC. Translation gives CASSILPNSPRLVYEQYF.

In this sample, this clone turned up many times. Additional DNA sequences in this sample encode the identical CDR3. The rearrangement uses TRBV5-1 and TRBJ1-1; D gene ambiguous. Germline lookup yields CDR1 SGHRS and CDR2 YFSETQ. V was shortened by 0 bases and J by 6 bases, with 12 bases between the two germline ends. This CDR3 contains 14 residues. The CDR3 spells CASSLGNSRAEAFF. CDR3 bases: TGCGCCAGCAGCTTGGGGAACAGCCGCGCTGAAGCTTTCTTT.

The sample holds one count of this clone. V is TRBV5-6 and J is TRBJ1-2; D is perhaps TRBD1 (6 bases). The V gene lost 0 bases and the J gene lost 7 bases, with 10 bases spanning the gap. The germline V gene has CDR1 SGHDT and CDR2 YYEEEE. CDR3 length: 13 amino acids. The CDR3 sequence: CASSLAGGGGYTF. The CDR3 region has the DNA TGTGCCAGCAGCTTGGCGGGGGGCGGTGGCTACACCTTC.

J is TRBJ1-5 and V is TRBV12-3 or TRBV12-4; possibly TRBD1 for D (5 bases). CDR3 size: 12 residues. The germline V and J ends were trimmed by 5 bases and 7 bases, with 9 bases remaining between them. CDR3 protein: CASSGRAQPQHF. The CDR3 DNA sequence: TGTGCCAGCAGTGGCAGGGCCCAGCCCCAGCATTTT.